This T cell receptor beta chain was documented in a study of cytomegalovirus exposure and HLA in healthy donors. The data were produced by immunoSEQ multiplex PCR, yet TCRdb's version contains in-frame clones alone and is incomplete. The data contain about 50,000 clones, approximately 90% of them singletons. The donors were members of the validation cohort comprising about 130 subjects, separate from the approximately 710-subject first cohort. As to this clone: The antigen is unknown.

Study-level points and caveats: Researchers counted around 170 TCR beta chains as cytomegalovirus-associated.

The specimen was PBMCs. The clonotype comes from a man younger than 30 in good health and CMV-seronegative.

The CDR3 bases are TGCGCCAGCTCGGGCGGGGGACAGGGAGGAGCTGAAAAACTGTTTTTT. Translated: CASSGGGQGGAEKLFF. The chain recombines TRBV5-1 with TRBJ1-4, with TRBD1 matching over 9 bases. Per germline, CDR1 SGHRS and CDR2 YFSETQ. Unmatched junction bases numbered 14, after V lost 7 bases and J lost 7 bases. The CDR3 has 16 residues.